The T cell receptor beta chain described here comes from a study of patients and donors after allogeneic stem cell transplantation. Trimming pared 5 bases from V and 8 bases from J, leaving 21 bases between. Germline V lookup: CDR1 DFQATT, CDR2 SNEGSKA (reference sequence). CDR3 length: 14 residues. TCRdb reprocessed the RT-PCR reads via MiXCR and lists one record per CDR3 protein. This sample has approximately 200,000 distinct CDR3 sequences, with over 30% found just once. The sequenced sample consisted of blood, either unsorted or a sorted T cell fraction (not recorded which). This chain links TRBV20-1 with TRBJ1-2; perhaps TRBD1 as D (6 bases). This receptor was identified in a human donor who was either an allogeneic HSCT recipient or a stem cell or donor lymphocyte infusion donor (not recorded which). It is not recorded whose cells these are; they may come from a transplant donor. CDR3 nucleotide sequence: TGCAGTGCTCCCTACACAGGGCGTGCTGGCGGCTACACCTTC. Protein: CSAPYTGRAGGYTF.